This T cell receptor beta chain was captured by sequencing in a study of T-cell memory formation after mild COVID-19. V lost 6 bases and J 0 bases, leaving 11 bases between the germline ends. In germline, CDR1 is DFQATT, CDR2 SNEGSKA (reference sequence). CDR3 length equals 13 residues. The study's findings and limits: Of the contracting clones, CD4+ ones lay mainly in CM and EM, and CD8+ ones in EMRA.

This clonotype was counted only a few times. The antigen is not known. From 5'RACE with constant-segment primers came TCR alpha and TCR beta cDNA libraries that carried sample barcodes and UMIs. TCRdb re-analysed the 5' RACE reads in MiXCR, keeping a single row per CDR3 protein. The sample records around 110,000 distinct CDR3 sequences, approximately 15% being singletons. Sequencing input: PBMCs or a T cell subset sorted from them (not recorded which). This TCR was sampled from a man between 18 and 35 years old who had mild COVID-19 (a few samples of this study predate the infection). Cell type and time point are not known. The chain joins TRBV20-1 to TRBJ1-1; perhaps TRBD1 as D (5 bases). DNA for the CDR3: TGCAGTGCGCCGCAGGGCATGAACACTGAAGCTTTCTTT. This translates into CSAPQGMNTEAFF.